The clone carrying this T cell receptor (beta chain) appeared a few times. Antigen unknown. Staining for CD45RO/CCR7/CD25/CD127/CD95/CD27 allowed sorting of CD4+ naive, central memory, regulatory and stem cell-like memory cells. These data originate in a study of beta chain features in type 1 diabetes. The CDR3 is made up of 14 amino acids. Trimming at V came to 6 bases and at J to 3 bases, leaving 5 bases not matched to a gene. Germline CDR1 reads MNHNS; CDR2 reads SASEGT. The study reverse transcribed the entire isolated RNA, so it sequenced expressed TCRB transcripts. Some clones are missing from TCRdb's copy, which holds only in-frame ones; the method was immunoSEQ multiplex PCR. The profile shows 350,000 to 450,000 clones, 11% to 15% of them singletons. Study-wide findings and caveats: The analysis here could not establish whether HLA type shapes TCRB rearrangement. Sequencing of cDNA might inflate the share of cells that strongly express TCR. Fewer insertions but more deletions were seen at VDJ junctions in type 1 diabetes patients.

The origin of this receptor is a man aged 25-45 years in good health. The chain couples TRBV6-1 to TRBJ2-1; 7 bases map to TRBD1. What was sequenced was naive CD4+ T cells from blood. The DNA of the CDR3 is TGTGCCAGCAGAGGGACAGCGAGCTACAATGAGCAGTTCTTC. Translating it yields CASRGTASYNEQFF.